This T cell receptor (beta chain) was identified in a study of blood T cell repertoires in COVID-19. V was cut by 0 bases and J by 8 bases, with 9 bases left in between. In germline, CDR1 is SGHRS, CDR2 YFSETQ. The CDR3 spans 13 residues. Enrollment of patients from Seattle took place during active infection, with longitudinal follow-up. Produced via immunoSEQ multiplex PCR; TCRdb's table is partial and in-frame only. This table holds more than 60,000 clones, 88% found once. This chain joins TRBV5-1 and TRBJ2-4, with a tentative D call TRBD1 (6 bases). Material: peripheral blood. The TCR comes from a woman aged 60-70 years with COVID-19, enrolled during active disease. CDR3: CASSLGGLYIQYF. In DNA, the CDR3 is TGCGCCAGCAGCTTGGGGGGGCTGTACATTCAGTACTTC.